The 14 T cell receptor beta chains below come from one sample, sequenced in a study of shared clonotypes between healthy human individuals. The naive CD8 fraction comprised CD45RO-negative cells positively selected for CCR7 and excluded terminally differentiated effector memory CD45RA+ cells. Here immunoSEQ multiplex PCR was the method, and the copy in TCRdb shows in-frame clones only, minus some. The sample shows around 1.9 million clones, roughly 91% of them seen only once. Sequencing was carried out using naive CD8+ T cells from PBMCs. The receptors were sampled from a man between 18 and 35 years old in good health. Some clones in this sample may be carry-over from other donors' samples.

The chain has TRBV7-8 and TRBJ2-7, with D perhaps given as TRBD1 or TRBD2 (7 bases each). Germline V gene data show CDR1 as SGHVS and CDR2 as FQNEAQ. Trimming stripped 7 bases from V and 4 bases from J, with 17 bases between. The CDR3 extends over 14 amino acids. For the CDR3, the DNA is TGTGCCAGCACAGCGGGACAGCCTTCGTACGAGCAGTACTTC. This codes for CASTAGQPSYEQYF.

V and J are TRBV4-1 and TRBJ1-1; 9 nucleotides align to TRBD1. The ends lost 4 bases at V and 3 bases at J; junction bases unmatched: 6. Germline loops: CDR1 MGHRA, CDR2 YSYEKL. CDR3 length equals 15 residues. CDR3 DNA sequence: TGCGCCAGCAGCCGAACAGGGGGCAGGGACACTGAAGCTTTCTTT. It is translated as CASSRTGGRDTEAFF.

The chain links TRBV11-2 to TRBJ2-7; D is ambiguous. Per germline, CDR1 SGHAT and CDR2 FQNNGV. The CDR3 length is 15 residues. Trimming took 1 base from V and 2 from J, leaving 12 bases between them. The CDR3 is CASSLGASFAYEQYF. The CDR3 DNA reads TGTGCCAGCAGCTTAGGGGCAAGTTTTGCCTACGAGCAGTACTTC.

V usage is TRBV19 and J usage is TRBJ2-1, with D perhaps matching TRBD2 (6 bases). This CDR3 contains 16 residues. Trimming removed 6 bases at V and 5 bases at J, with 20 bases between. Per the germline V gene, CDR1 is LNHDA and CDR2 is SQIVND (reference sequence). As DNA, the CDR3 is TGTGCCAGTAGCGTCAAGGGCGGGAATTTAGACAATGAGCAGTTCTTC. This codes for CASSVKGGNLDNEQFF. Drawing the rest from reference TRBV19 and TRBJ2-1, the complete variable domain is DGGITQSPKYLFRKEGQNVTLSCEQNLNHDAMYWYRQDPGQGLRLIYYSQIVNDFQKGDIAEGYSVSREKKESFPLTVTSAQKNPTAFYLCASSVKGGNLDNEQFFGPGTRLTVL.

CDR3: CASSPSGVGGELFF. CDR3 bases: TGCGCCAGCAGCCCTTCAGGGGTCGGCGGGGAGCTGTTTTTT. The V call is TRBV5-1, the J call TRBJ2-2, with D tentatively TRBD1 (6 bases). With 4 bases removed from V and 7 bases from J, the gap between germline ends came to 14 bases. The CDR3 extends over 14 amino acids. The germline CDR1 and CDR2 sequences are SGHRS and YFSETQ.

Written as DNA, the CDR3 is TGTGCCAGCAGATTACGGGGCCCTGCGACTGAAGCTTTCTTT. It yields the protein CASRLRGPATEAFF. V and J are TRBV13 and TRBJ1-1, with D possibly matching TRBD1 (5 bases). Germline CDR1 PRHDT, CDR2 FYEKMQ (reference sequence). The CDR3 covers 14 residues. The V end was cut by 6 bases, the J end by 5 bases, with 16 bases between.

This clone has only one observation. The CDR3 bases are TGTGCCAGCAGCACCGGGACTAGCGGGGTCTACAATGAGCAGTTCTTC. This sequence encodes CASSTGTSGVYNEQFF. This rearrangement joins TRBV11-1 to TRBJ2-1, with 13 bases that match TRBD2. J was trimmed by 3 bases and V by 5 bases; bases with no gene match: 4. CDR3 length equals 16 residues. Germline V gives CDR1 SGHAT, CDR2 FQDESV (reference sequence).

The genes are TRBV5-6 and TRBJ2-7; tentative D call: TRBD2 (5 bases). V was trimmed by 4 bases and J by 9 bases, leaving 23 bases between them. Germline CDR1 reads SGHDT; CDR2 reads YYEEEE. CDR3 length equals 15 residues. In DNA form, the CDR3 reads TGTGCCAGCAGCATAGCCGGGCCTCGACTAATCGGGCAGTACTTC. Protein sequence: CASSIAGPRLIGQYF.

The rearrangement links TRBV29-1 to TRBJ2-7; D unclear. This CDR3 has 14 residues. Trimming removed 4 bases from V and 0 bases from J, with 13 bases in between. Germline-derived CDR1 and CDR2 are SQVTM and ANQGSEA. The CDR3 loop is CSVASDRSSYEQYF. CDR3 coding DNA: TGCAGCGTTGCGAGTGACCGTTCCTCCTACGAGCAGTACTTC.

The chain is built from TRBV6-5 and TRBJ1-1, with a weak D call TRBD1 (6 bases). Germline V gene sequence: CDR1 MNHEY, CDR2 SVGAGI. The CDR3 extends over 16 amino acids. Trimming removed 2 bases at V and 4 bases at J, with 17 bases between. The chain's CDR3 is CASSYRGAWGGTEAFF. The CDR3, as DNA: TGTGCCAGCAGTTACCGGGGGGCGTGGGGCGGCACTGAAGCTTTCTTT.

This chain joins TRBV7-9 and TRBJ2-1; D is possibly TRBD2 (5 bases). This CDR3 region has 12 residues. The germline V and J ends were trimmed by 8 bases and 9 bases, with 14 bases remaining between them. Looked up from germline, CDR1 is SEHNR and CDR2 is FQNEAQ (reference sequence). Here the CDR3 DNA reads TGTGCCAGCGCCGGGGTCTCGGGTGAGCAGTTCTTC. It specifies CASAGVSGEQFF.

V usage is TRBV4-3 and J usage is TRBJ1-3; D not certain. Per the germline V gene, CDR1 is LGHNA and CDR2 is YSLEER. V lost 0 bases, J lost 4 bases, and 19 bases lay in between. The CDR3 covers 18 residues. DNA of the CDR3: TGCGCCAGCAGCCAAGATTTGAGTATTAGGCATTGGGGAAACACCATATATTTT. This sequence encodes CASSQDLSIRHWGNTIYF.

CDR3 nucleotides: TGTGCCAGCAGCCAGACAGGGGGACTGTCCCCTGGGGCCAACGTCCTGACTTTC. This gives the protein CASSQTGGLSPGANVLTF. The V gene is TRBV14, the J gene TRBJ2-6, with 9 bases that match TRBD1. The CDR3 loop spans 18 amino acids. The V segment lost 3 bases and the J segment 2 bases; nucleotides outside the gene matches: 8. The V gene's germline CDR1 is SGHDN and CDR2 FVKESK.

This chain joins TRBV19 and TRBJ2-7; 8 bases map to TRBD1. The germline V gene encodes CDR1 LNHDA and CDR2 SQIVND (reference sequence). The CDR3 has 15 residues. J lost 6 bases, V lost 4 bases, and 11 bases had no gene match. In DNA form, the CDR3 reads TGTGCCAGTAGTACCCTCGCGGGACAGGTCAGCGAGCAGTACTTC. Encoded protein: CASSTLAGQVSEQYF.